This paragraph covers one T cell receptor beta chain sequence. The method was immunoSEQ multiplex PCR; TCRdb's version includes in-frame clones alone and lacks a portion of them. The table shows roughly 520,000 clones, with approximately 88% occurring only once. These data originate in a study of blood T cell repertoires in COVID-19. The CDR3 is 12 amino acids. V shed 7 bases, J shed 8 bases, and the junction held 7 bases outside the gene matches. The germline CDR1 and CDR2 sequences are MNHNY and SVGAGI (reference sequence). Each recovered donor of Cohort 3 presented with two negative PCRs, clearance, or symptom resolution.

This rearrangement joins TRBV6-6 to TRBJ1-2, with TRBD1 identical over 7 bases. The source material was PBMCs or T cells enriched from blood (not recorded which). The TCR originated in a middle-aged woman who had recovered from COVID-19. The CDR3, as DNA: TGTGCCAGCACTCAACAGGGGAGAGGCTACACCTTC. Translation gives CASTQQGRGYTF.